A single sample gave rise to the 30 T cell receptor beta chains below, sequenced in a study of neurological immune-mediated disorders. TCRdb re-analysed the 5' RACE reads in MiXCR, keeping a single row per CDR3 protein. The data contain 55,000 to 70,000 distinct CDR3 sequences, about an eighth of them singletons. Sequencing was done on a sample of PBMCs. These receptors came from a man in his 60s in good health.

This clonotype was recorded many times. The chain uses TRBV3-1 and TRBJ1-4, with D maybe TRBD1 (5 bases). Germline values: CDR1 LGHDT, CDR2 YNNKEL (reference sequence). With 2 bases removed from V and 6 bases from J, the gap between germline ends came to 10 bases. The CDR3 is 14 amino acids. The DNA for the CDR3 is TGTGCCAGCAGCCAACTCGGGGCGGATGAAAAACTGTTTTTT. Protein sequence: CASSQLGADEKLFF.

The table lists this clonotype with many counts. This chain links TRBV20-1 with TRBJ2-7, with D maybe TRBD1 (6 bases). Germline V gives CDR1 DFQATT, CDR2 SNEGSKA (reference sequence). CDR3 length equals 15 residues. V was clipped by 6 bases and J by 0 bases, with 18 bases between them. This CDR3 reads CSAGPRGRSSYEQYF. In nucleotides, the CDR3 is TGCAGTGCCGGCCCCAGGGGACGGAGCTCCTACGAGCAGTACTTC.

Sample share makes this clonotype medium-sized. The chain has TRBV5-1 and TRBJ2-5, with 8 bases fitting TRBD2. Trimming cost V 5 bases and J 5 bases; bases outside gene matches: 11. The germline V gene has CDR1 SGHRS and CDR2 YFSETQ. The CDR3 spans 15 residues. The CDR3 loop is CASRPSDGGGETQYF. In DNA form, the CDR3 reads TGCGCCAGCAGACCCTCGGACGGGGGGGGGGAGACCCAGTACTTC. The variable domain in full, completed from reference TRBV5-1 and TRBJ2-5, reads KAGVTQTPRYLIKTRGQQVTLSCSPISGHRSVSWYQQTPGQGLQFLFEYFSETQRNKGNFPGRFSGRQFSNSRSEMNVSTLELGDSALYLCASRPSDGGGETQYFGPGTRLLVL.

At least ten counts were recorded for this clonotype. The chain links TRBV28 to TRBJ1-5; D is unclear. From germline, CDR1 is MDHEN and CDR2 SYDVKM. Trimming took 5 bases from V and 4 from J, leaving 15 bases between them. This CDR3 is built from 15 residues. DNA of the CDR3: TGTGCCAGCAGTATGTCGACCCGAGGGAATCAGCCCCAGCATTTT. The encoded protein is CASSMSTRGNQPQHF. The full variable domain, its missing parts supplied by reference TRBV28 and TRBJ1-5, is DVKVTQSSRYLVKRTGEKVFLECVQDMDHENMFWYRQDPGLGLRLIYFSYDVKMKEKGDIPEGYSVSREKKERFSLILESASTNQTSMYLCASSMSTRGNQPQHFGDGTRLSIL.

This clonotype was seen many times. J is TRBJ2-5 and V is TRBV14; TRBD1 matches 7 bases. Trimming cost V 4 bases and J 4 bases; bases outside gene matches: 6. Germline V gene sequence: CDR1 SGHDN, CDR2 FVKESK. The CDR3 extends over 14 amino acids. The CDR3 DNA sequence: TGTGCCAGCAGCCCTGGACAGGTTGGAGAGACCCAGTACTTC. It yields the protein CASSPGQVGETQYF.

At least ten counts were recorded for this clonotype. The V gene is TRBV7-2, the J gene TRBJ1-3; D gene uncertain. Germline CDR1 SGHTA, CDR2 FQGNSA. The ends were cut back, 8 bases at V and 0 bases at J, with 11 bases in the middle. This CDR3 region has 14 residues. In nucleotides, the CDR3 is TGTGCCAGCGGAAGGGATCGCTCTGGAAACACCATATATTTT. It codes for CASGRDRSGNTIYF.

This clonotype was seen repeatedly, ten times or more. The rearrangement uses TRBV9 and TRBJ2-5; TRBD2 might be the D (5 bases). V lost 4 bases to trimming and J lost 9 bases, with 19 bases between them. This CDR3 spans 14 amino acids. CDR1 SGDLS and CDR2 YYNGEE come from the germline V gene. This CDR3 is CASSPQSGLGAQYF. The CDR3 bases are TGTGCCAGCAGCCCACAATCGGGCCTCGGGGCCCAGTACTTC.

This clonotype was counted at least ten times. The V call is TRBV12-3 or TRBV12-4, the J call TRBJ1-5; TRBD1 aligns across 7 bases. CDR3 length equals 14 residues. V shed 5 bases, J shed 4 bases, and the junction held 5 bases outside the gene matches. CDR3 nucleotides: TGTGCCAGCAGTCAAGGGGGCCGGAATCAGCCCCAGCATTTT. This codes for CASSQGGRNQPQHF.

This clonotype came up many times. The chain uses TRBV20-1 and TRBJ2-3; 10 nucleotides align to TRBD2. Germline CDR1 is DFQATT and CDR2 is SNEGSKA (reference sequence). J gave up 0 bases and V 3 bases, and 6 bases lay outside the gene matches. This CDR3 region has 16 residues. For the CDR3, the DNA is TGCAGTGCTAGGACTAGCGGGTTGAAAAGCACAGATACGCAGTATTTT. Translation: CSARTSGLKSTDTQYF.

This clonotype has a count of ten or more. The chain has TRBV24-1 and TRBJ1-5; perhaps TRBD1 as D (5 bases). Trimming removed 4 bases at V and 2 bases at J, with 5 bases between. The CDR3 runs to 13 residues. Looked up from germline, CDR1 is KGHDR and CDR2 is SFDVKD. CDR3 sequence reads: CATSEGGNQPQHF. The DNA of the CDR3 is TGTGCCACCAGTGAAGGGGGCAATCAGCCCCAGCATTTT.

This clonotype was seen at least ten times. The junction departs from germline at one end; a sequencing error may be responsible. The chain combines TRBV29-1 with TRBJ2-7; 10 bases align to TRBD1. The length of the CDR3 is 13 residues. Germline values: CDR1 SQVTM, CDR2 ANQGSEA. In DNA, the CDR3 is TGCAGCGTGGAAGGACAGGGGGGCTACGAGCAGTACTTC. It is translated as CSVEGQGGYEQYF.

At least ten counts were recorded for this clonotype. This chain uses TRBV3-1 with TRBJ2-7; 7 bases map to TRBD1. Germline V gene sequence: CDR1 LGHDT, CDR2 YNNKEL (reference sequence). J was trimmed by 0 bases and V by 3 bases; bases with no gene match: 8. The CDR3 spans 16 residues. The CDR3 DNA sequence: TGTGCCAGCAGCCACCTAGGGGGCCCGAGCTCCTACGAGCAGTACTTC. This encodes CASSHLGGPSSYEQYF.

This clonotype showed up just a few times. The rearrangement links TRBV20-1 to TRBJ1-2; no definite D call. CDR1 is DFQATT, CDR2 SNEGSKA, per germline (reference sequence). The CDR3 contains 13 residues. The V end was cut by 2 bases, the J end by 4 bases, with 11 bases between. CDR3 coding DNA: TGCAGTGCTAGAAGCAGCTGGGCCTATGGCTACACCTTC. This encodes CSARSSWAYGYTF.

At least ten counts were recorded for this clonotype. DNA of the CDR3: TGTGCCATCAGTAAAGACGGGACCAACACCGGGGAGCTGTTTTTT. Its translation is CAISKDGTNTGELFF. The chain recombines TRBV10-3 with TRBJ2-2; D may match TRBD1 or TRBD2 (5 bases each). Per the germline V gene, CDR1 is ENHRY and CDR2 is SYGVKD. The CDR3 length is 15 residues. V dropped 5 bases and J dropped 2 bases, with 12 bases sitting between them.

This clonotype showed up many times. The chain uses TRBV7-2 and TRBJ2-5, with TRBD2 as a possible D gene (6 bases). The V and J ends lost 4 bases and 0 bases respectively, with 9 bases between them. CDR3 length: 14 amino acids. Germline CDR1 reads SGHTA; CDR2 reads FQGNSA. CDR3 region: CASSWGLYQETQYF. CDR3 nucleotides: TGTGCCAGCAGCTGGGGACTCTACCAAGAGACCCAGTACTTC.

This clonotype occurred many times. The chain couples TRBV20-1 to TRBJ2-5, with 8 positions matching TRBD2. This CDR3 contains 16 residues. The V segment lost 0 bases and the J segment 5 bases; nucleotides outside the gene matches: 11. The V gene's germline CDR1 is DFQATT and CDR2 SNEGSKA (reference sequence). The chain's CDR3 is CSAREDFRGGRETQYF. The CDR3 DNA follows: TGCAGTGCTAGAGAGGATTTCCGGGGGGGCCGGGAGACCCAGTACTTC.

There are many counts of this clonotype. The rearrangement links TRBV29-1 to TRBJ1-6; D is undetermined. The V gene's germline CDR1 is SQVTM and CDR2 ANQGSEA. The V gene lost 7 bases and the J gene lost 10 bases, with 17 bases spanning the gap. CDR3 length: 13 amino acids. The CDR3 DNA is TGCAGCGCCGCATTGTCCGGGGAATCACCCCTCCACTTT. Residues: CSAALSGESPLHF.

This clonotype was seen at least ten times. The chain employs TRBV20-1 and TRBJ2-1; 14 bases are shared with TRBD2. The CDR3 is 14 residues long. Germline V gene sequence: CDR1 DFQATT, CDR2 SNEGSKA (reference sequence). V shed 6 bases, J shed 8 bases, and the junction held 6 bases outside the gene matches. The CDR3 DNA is TGCAGTGCGGAGACTAGCGGGGGGGCGGATGAGCAGTTCTTC. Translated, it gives CSAETSGGADEQFF.

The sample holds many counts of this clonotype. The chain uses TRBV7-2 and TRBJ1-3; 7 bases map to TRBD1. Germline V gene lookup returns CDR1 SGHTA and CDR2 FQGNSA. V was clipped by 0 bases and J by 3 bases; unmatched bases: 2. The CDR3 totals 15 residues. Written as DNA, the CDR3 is TGTGCCAGCAGCTTAGCCGACAGGGTTGGAAACACCATATATTTT. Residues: CASSLADRVGNTIYF.

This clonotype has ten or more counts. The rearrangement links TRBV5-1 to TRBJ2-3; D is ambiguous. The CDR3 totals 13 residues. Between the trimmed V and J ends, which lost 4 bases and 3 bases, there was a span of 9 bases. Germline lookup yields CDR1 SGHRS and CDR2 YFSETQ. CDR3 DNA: TGCGCCAGCAGCGCGGACGCGACAGATACGCAGTATTTT. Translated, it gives CASSADATDTQYF.

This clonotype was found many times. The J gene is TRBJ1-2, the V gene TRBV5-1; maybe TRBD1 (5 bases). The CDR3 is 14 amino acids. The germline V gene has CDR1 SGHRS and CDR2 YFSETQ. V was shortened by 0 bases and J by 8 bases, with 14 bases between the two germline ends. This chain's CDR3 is CASSLGGNEQGYTF. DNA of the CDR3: TGCGCCAGCAGCTTGGGGGGCAACGAACAAGGCTACACCTTC.

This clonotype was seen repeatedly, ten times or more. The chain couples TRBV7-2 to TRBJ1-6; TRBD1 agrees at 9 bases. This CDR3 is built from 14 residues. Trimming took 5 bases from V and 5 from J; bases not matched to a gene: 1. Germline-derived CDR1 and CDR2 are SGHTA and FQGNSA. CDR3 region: CASSGQGHNSPLHF. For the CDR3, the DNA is TGTGCCAGCAGCGGACAGGGGCATAATTCACCCCTCCACTTT.

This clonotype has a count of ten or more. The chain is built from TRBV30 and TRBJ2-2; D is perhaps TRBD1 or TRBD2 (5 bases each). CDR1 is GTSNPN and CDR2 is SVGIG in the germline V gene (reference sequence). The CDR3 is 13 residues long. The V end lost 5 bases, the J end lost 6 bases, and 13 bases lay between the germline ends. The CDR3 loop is CAWWDGAAGELFF. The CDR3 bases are TGTGCCTGGTGGGACGGTGCTGCCGGGGAGCTGTTTTTT.

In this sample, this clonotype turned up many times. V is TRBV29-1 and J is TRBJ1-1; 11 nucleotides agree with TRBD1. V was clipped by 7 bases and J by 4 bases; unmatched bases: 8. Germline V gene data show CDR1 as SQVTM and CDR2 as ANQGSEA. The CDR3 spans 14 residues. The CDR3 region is CSARTGGSLTEAFF. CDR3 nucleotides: TGCAGCGCTCGGACAGGGGGCTCGCTCACTGAAGCTTTCTTT.

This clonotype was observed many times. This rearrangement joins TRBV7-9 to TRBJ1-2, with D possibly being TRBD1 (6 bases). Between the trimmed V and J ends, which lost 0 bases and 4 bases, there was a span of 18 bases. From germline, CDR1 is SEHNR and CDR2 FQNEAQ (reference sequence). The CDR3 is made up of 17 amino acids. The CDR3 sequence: CASSLAQGLWGFYGYTF. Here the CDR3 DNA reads TGTGCCAGCAGCTTAGCACAGGGCCTCTGGGGATTCTATGGCTACACCTTC.

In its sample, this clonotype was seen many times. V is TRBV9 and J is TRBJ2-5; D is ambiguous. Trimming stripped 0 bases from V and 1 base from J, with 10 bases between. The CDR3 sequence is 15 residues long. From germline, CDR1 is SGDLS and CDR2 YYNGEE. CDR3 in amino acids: CASSVDGRTQETQYF. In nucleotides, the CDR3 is TGTGCCAGCAGCGTAGACGGCAGAACCCAAGAGACCCAGTACTTC.

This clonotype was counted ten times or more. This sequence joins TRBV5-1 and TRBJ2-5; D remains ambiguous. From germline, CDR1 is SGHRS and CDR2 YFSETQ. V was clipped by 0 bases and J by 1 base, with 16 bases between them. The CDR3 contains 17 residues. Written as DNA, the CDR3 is TGCGCCAGCAGCTTGGCCCAGATTGTGGACGGCCAAGAGACCCAGTACTTC. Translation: CASSLAQIVDGQETQYF. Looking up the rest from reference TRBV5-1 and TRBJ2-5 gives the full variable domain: KAGVTQTPRYLIKTRGQQVTLSCSPISGHRSVSWYQQTPGQGLQFLFEYFSETQRNKGNFPGRFSGRQFSNSRSEMNVSTLELGDSALYLCASSLAQIVDGQETQYFGPGTRLLVL.

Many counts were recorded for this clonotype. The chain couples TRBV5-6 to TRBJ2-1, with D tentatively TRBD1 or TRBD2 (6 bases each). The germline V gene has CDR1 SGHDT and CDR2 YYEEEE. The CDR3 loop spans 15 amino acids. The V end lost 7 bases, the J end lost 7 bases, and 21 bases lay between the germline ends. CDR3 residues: CASGGGPGTQNEQFF. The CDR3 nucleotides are TGTGCCAGCGGAGGGGGGCCGGGGACGCAGAATGAGCAGTTCTTC.

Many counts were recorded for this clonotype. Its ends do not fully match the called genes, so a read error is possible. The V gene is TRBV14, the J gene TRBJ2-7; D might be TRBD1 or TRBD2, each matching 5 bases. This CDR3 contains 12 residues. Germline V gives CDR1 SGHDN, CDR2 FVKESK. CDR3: CASSPGAPPRDF. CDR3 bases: TGTGCCAGCAGCCCCGGGGCCCCCCCGAGAGACTTC.

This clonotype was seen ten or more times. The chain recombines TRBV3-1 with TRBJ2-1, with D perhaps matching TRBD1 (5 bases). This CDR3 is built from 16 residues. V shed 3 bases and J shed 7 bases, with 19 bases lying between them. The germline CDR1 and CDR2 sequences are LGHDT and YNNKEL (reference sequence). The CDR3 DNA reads TGTGCCAGCAGCCACGGAACCCGGTCAGCAGGGAATGAGCAGTTCTTC. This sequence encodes CASSHGTRSAGNEQFF.